The rows below give T cell receptor beta chains drawn from one sample of a study of regulatory T cells in long-lasting Graves disease. MiXCR was run by TCRdb on the multiplex PCR reads, yielding one entry per CDR3 protein. The sample records 350,000 to 550,000 distinct CDR3 sequences, approximately 15% being singletons. This sample also appeared in a second study, on T cells in Graves' hyperthyroidism and ophthalmopathy.

The sequenced sample was peripheral blood mononuclear cells (PBMCs), obtained at new diagnosis, from a patient treated with antithyroid drugs. The receptors were sampled from a woman under 40 with Graves disease. Both conserved end residues are part of each CDR3. Each record gives: clone size, V gene, J gene, D gene, CDR3 DNA, CDR3 protein. A D gene is named only where the DNA matches it firmly. Size is omitted from some rows. Given values are once, few, many or a class for expanded clones.

.	TRBV19	TRBJ2-3	.	TGTGCCAGTCGAGACACGCTCTACACTAGCACAGATACGCAGTATTTT	CASRDTLYTSTDTQYF
many	TRBV10-3	TRBJ2-7	TRBD2	TGTGCCATCAGGTCCGGACTCGCCAGTGGGAGGGCGAGGGAGCAGTACTTC	CAIRSGLASGRAREQYF
few	TRBV6-9	TRBJ2-2	.	TGTGCCAGCAGTTCGGGGGCGGCGAACACCGGGGAGCTGTTTTTT	CASSSGAANTGELFF
.	TRBV29-1	TRBJ2-7	.	TGCAGCGTCGCACAGACTTTAGGAGACGAGCAGTACTTC	CSVAQTLGDEQYF
few	TRBV30	TRBJ2-7	.	TGTGCCTGGAATACAGGGTTCTACGAGCAGTACTTC	CAWNTGFYEQYF
many	TRBV20-1	TRBJ2-7	TRBD2	TGCAGTGCGACTAGCGGCTGGACCTACGAGCAGTACTTC	CSATSGWTYEQYF
many	TRBV12-3/TRBV12-4	TRBJ1-5	.	TGTGCCAGCAGTTCCTCAGGGATGGGAGGTCAGCCCCAGCATTTT	CASSSSGMGGQPQHF
.	TRBV9	TRBJ2-1	TRBD2	TGTGCCAGCAGCGTAGGGGGTAGCGGGAGGTCCCAGTTCTTC	CASSVGGSGRSQFF
.	TRBV20-1	TRBJ1-2	.	TGCAGTGCTAGAGTCTTAGATAACTATGGCTACACCTTC	CSARVLDNYGYTF
once	TRBV19	TRBJ2-6	.	TGTGCCAGTAGTATCCCCCCGGGCTCTGGGGCCAACGTCCTGACTTTC	CASSIPPGSGANVLTF
few	TRBV6-1	TRBJ2-3	TRBD2	TGTGCCACCAAGTACCTGGCTAGCGGGAGTTGGACAGATACGCAGTATTTT	CATKYLASGSWTDTQYF
few	TRBV4-1	TRBJ2-7	.	TGCGCCAGCAGCCAAGACCACGGTCCCTACGAGCAGTACTTC	CASSQDHGPYEQYF